Listed below are T cell receptor beta chains from one sample, sequenced in a study of T cells after yellow fever vaccination. TCRdb analysed the 5' RACE reads with MiXCR anew, one entry per CDR3 protein. This table holds some 420,000 distinct CDR3 sequences, around 20% found once. The specimen was PBMCs, collected before the yellow fever booster vaccination. These receptors originate from a man aged 18 to 29 who received the YFV17D yellow fever vaccine. The CDR3 runs from the conserved cysteine through the conserved F or W. A D gene is named only where the DNA matches it firmly. Clone sizes are given selectively: once, few, many, or a class where the clone is expanded.

size	D	J	V	DNA	CDR3
-	-	TRBJ2-5	TRBV5-1	TGCGCCAGCAGCTTCGCGGCGGGGGCCCAACGGGACCAGTACTTC	CASSFAAGAQRDQYF
-	-	TRBJ1-2	TRBV4-1	TGCGCCAGCAGCCCCCCAGGGGCTCTCAACTATGGCTACACCTTC	CASSPPGALNYGYTF
-	-	TRBJ2-2	TRBV5-5	TGTGCCATCGGCCTCGGGATCTTCACCGGGGAGCTGTTTTTT	CAIGLGIFTGELFF
-	-	TRBJ2-1	TRBV5-1	TGCGCCAGCAGAAATAGGGGGGATGAGCAGTTCTTC	CASRNRGDEQFF
many	TRBD2	TRBJ2-3	TRBV12-3/TRBV12-4	TGTGCCAGCGCTCTCGGGGGGGGGACAGATACGCAGTATTTT	CASALGGGTDTQYF
-	TRBD1	TRBJ2-3	TRBV11-2	TGTGCCAGCAGCTTAGACGGACAGGGCGGCACAGATACGCAGTATTTT	CASSLDGQGGTDTQYF
few	-	TRBJ2-3	TRBV9	TGTGCCAGCAGCGGATCAATGGGTACGCAGTATTTT	CASSGSMGTQYF
few	TRBD1	TRBJ2-2	TRBV29-1	TGCAGCGTTGCCGGCACAACAGGGGCCGGGGAGCTGTTTTTT	CSVAGTTGAGELFF
few	-	TRBJ2-7	TRBV9	TGTGCCAGCAGCGTAGGTTCGGCATCCTACGAGCAGTACTTC	CASSVGSASYEQYF
many	-	TRBJ1-2	TRBV6-5	TGTGCCAGCAGTGACTCCACCCGTAAACAGGGCTACACCTTC	CASSDSTRKQGYTF
-	-	TRBJ2-2	TRBV4-2	TGTGCCAGCAGCCAAGACCCGGCGACGGTGAACACCGGGGAGCTGTTTTTT	CASSQDPATVNTGELFF
-	TRBD1	TRBJ1-5	TRBV7-2	TGTGCCAGCAGCGCAAGACAGGGCCCAAATCAGCCCCAGCATTTT	CASSARQGPNQPQHF
few	-	TRBJ2-3	TRBV4-2	TGTGCCAGCAGCCAAGCTAGACGCGGGACGGGCCGAGATACGCAGTATTTT	CASSQARRGTGRDTQYF
few	-	TRBJ1-5	TRBV7-2	TGTGCCAGCAGCCGACCCTTTCAGCCCCAGCATTTT	CASSRPFQPQHF
-	-	TRBJ1-6	TRBV12-3/TRBV12-4	TGTGCCAGCAGTTTCGGCAGGCGAGGATCACCCCTCCACTTT	CASSFGRRGSPLHF
-	TRBD1	TRBJ1-2	TRBV29-1	TGCAGCGTTGAGACAGGGAGAGGAGTTGGCTACACCTTC	CSVETGRGVGYTF
many	-	TRBJ1-1	TRBV6-5	TGTGCCAGCAGTTACCTTGGAGGGATGGGCACTGAAGCTTTCTTT	CASSYLGGMGTEAFF
-	-	TRBJ2-5	TRBV28	TGTGCCAGCAGCGAGGGGAACAGGTACCAAGAGACCCAGTACTTC	CASSEGNRYQETQYF
few	-	TRBJ2-3	TRBV3-1	TGTGCCAGCAGCCTCCAACCCACAGATACGCAGTATTTT	CASSLQPTDTQYF
few	TRBD1	TRBJ2-5	TRBV5-1	TGCGCCAGCAGCACCCAGGGGGCAGAGACCCAGTACTTC	CASSTQGAETQYF
few	-	TRBJ2-2	TRBV4-1	TGCGCCAGCAGCCAAGCTGCTTCGTCCGGGGAGCTGTTTTTT	CASSQAASSGELFF
many	-	TRBJ2-1	TRBV7-3	TGTGCCAGCAGCTTAATCGAGGGCAATGAGCAGTTCTTC	CASSLIEGNEQFF
once	TRBD2	TRBJ2-1	TRBV11-1	TGTGCCAGCAGCTCCCCGGGGGTAGCGGGGGGCTACAATGAGCAGTTCTTC	CASSSPGVAGGYNEQFF
few	-	TRBJ2-6	TRBV30	TGTGCCTGGAGTGTACGTGGGGTCAACGTCCTGACTTTC	CAWSVRGVNVLTF
-	TRBD2	TRBJ2-1	TRBV6-5	TGTGCCAGCAGTTCGACTAGCGGGTCCTACAATGAGCAGTTCTTC	CASSSTSGSYNEQFF
few	-	TRBJ2-3	TRBV9	TGTGCCAGCACCCTGGACGGGGCACACACAGATACGCAGTATTTT	CASTLDGAHTDTQYF
-	TRBD2	TRBJ2-3	TRBV24-1	TGTGCCACCAGTGAACCGGACGCTGCGGGAGGCACAGATACGCAGTATTTT	CATSEPDAAGGTDTQYF
many	-	TRBJ2-5	TRBV15	TGTGCCACCAGCAGGACCCCAGGGGTTTGGGAGACCCAGTACTTC	CATSRTPGVWETQYF
-	TRBD1	TRBJ2-1	TRBV6-2/TRBV6-3	TGTGCCAGCAGTAGACAGGGTGGATACAATGAGCAGTTCTTC	CASSRQGGYNEQFF
few	TRBD1	TRBJ1-2	TRBV4-3	TGCGCCAGCAGCCAGACCGGGACAGGTCGCGGCTACACCTTC	CASSQTGTGRGYTF
few	TRBD1	TRBJ2-3	TRBV12-3/TRBV12-4	TGTGCCAGCAGCCCACGGGACAGGGGCACAGATACGCAGTATTTT	CASSPRDRGTDTQYF
once	TRBD1	TRBJ1-2	TRBV12-3/TRBV12-4	TGTGCCAGCACCCTGAGGCGACAGGGGGCGAATGGCTACACCTTC	CASTLRRQGANGYTF
few	TRBD1	TRBJ1-5	TRBV20-1	TGCAGTGCTAGATACACAGGGGTCAATCAGCCCCAGCATTTT	CSARYTGVNQPQHF
few	-	TRBJ2-2	TRBV6-1	TGTGCCAGCAGTGAACAACTAGTGCACACCGGGGAGCTGTTTTTT	CASSEQLVHTGELFF
-	-	TRBJ2-5	TRBV7-2	TGTGCCAGCAGCTTATTGACGAACCAAGAGACCCAGTACTTC	CASSLLTNQETQYF
few	TRBD2	TRBJ2-1	TRBV4-1	TGCGCCAGCAGCCAAAGGGGACTAGCGGTACCCAGCTCCTACAATGAGCAGTTCTTC	CASSQRGLAVPSSYNEQFF
few	-	TRBJ1-6	TRBV6-5	TGTGCCAGCAGTTACCCGAAGGGGCCCCTCCACTTT	CASSYPKGPLHF
-	-	TRBJ2-1	TRBV4-1	TGCGCCAGCAGCCAAGAGGCGAAAGATGAGCAGTTCTTC	CASSQEAKDEQFF
few	TRBD2	TRBJ2-3	TRBV24-1	TGTGCCACCAGTGATGTTAGCGGGGGGACAGATACGCAGTATTTT	CATSDVSGGTDTQYF
few	-	TRBJ2-3	TRBV7-2	TGTGCCAGCAGCCAAGTCACAGATACGCAGTATTTT	CASSQVTDTQYF
few	TRBD1	TRBJ2-5	TRBV5-1	TGCGCCAGCAGCTTGTTTTCTGGCAGTTCCGGGACAGTCGGGACCCAGTACTTC	CASSLFSGSSGTVGTQYF
-	-	TRBJ2-2	TRBV12-3/TRBV12-4	TGTGCCAGCAGTTTAGGTGGTCTGTCAGGGGACACCGGGGAGCTGTTTTTT	CASSLGGLSGDTGELFF
many	-	TRBJ2-5	TRBV5-1	TGCGCCAGCAGCTTACAGGGCCTTAGTAGAGAGACCCAGTACTTC	CASSLQGLSRETQYF
few	TRBD1	TRBJ1-4	TRBV11-2	TGTGCCAGCAGCCTACACAGGGGGCCCGCGGCTAATGAAAAACTGTTTTTT	CASSLHRGPAANEKLFF
few	-	TRBJ2-3	TRBV12-3/TRBV12-4	TGTGCCAGCAGTTTAGACCCCCTCGGTACGCAGTATTTT	CASSLDPLGTQYF
few	-	TRBJ1-5	TRBV7-2	TGTGCCAGCAGCTTAGGACTGGGCGATAGCAATCAGCCCCAGCATTTT	CASSLGLGDSNQPQHF
-	-	TRBJ2-2	TRBV7-6	TGTGCCAGCAGCTTAGCGGGGGGTTCGTACACCGGGGAGCTGTTTTTT	CASSLAGGSYTGELFF
few	-	TRBJ2-6	TRBV21-1	TGTGCCAGCAGCAAGGGAACAGGGTCGCTAATAACTGGGGCCAACGTCCTGACTTTC	CASSKGTGSLITGANVLTF
-	-	TRBJ1-4	TRBV20-1	TGCAGTGCTAGACAGCATAATGAAAAACTGTTTTTT	CSARQHNEKLFF
many	-	TRBJ2-5	TRBV4-3	TGCGCCAGCAGCCAAGGCTGGGGCGATCTAGAGACCCAGTACTTC	CASSQGWGDLETQYF
-	-	TRBJ2-1	TRBV20-1	TGCAGTGCTAAAGGACTTTTCTACAATGAGCAGTTCTTC	CSAKGLFYNEQFF
few	TRBD2	TRBJ2-3	TRBV20-1	TGCAGTGCTAGAAGCGGGGGGAGCACAGATACGCAGTATTTT	CSARSGGSTDTQYF
many	-	TRBJ2-5	TRBV20-1	TGCAGTGCTAGAGGGGGGGCGGGAGAGACCCAGTACTTC	CSARGGAGETQYF